This TCR beta chain stems from a study of blood T cell repertoires in COVID-19. About the study: Sites across the United States, Italy and Spain contributed samples from acute and convalescent COVID-19. Sample material is recorded as cDNA or gDNA derived from T cells, B-cell-depleted T cells, or PBMCs.

CDR3 length: 14 residues. The germline V gene has CDR1 SGHAT and CDR2 FQNNGV. Deletions cut 2 bases from V and 4 bases from J, with 8 bases between. Original analysis: Using reference gene primer amplification, nucleated cell counts were estimated. TCRdb's copy holds only in-frame clones and misses some; the assay was immunoSEQ multiplex PCR. The V and J calls and clone size are taken from that table; D and trimming were inferred from the DNA. The table records fewer than 250,000 clones, almost 85% of them present only once. This clonotype originated in a woman in her 40s with acute or convalescent COVID-19. The chain links TRBV11-2 to TRBJ1-4, with D perhaps matching TRBD1 (5 bases). The sequenced material came from peripheral blood. Written as DNA, the CDR3 is TGTGCCAGCAGCTTACAGGGTCTTAATGAAAAACTGTTTTTT. It yields the protein CASSLQGLNEKLFF.